This T cell receptor (beta chain) was profiled in a study of shared clonotypes between healthy human individuals. The V end was cut by 6 bases, the J end by 4 bases, with 3 bases between. Germline values: CDR1 MNHNY, CDR2 SVGAGI (reference sequence). The CDR3 has 11 amino acids. Deep was the level used in running the assay. Splitting of each subset's genomic DNA was done evenly across several immunoSEQ plates. On sorted subsets, replicate PCRs used approximately 190 ng DNA, or 27,000 or so T cell genomes. TCRdb keeps only in-frame clones here, not all; method: immunoSEQ multiplex PCR. The table has over a million clones, about three quarters seen once.

The receptor was isolated from a man between 18 and 35 years old in good health. This chain links TRBV6-6 with TRBJ2-2; D is undetermined. Sequenced sample: memory CD4+ T cells sorted from blood. Documented subset: CD45RA-negative fraction. This CDR3 reads CASRSTGELFF. DNA for the CDR3: TGTGCCAGCAGGAGCACCGGGGAGCTGTTTTTT.